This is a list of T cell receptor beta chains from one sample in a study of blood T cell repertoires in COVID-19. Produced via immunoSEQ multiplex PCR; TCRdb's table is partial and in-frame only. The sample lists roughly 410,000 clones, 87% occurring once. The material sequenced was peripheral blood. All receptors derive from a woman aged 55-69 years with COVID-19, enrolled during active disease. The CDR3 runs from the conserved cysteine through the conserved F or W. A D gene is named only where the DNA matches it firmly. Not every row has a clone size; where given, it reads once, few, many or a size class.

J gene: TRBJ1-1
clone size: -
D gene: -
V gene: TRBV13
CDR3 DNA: TGTGCCAGCAGCCCCCACAGGGTGGAGATGGACACTGAAGCTTTCTTT
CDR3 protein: CASSPHRVEMDTEAFF

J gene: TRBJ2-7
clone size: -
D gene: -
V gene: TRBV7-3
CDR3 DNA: TGTGCCAGCAGTCCGGGACTCCGCTACGAGCAGTACTTC
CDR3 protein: CASSPGLRYEQYF

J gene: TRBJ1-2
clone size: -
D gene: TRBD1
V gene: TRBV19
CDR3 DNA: TGTGCCAGTAGGGACAGGGGATCTAACTATGGCTACACCTTC
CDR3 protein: CASRDRGSNYGYTF

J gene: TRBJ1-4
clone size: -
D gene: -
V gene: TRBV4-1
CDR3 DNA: TGCGCCAGCAGCCAAGATCCCATTAATGAAAAACTGTTTTTT
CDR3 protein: CASSQDPINEKLFF

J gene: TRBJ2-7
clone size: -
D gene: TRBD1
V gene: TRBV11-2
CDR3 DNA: TGTGCCAGCAGTCGACAGGGCCACGAGCAGTACTTC
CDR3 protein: CASSRQGHEQYF

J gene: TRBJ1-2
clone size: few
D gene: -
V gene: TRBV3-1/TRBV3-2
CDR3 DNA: TGTGCCAGCAGCCTAACGGGACAACCGACCTATGGCTACACCTTC
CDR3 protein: CASSLTGQPTYGYTF

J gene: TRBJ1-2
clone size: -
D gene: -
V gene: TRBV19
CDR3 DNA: TGTGCCAGTAGTATGGCAGTATACTATGGCTACACCTTC
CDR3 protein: CASSMAVYYGYTF

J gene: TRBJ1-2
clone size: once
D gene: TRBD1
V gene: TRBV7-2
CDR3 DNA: TGTGCCAGCAGCTTAGAGACAGGGTTTCGACCCTATGGCTACACCTTC
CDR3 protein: CASSLETGFRPYGYTF

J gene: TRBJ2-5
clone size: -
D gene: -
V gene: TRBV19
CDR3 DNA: TGTGCCAGTAGTGGCGCAGGGCAAGAGACCCAGTACTTC
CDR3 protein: CASSGAGQETQYF

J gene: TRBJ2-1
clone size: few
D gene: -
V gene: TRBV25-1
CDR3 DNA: TGTGCCAGCAGTGGACAGGTTCCCTACAATGAGCAGTTCTTC
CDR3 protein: CASSGQVPYNEQFF

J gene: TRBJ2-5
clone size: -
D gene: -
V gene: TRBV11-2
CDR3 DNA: TGTGCCAGCAGCTCCGGAGCGGGCAGCCAGTACTTC
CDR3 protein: CASSSGAGSQYF

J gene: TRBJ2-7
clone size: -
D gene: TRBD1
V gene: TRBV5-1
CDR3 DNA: TGCGCCAGCAGCTTGGCCGGGACAGGGAACTACGAGCAGTACTTC
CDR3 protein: CASSLAGTGNYEQYF

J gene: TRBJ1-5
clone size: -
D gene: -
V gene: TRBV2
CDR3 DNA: TGTGCCAGCAGTGTATCAGGGGTGATAGGGAATCAGCCCCAGCATTTT
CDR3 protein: CASSVSGVIGNQPQHF

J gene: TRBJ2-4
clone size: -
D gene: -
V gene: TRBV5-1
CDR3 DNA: TGCGCCAGCAGCTCTAAAAACATTCAGTACTTC
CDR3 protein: CASSSKNIQYF

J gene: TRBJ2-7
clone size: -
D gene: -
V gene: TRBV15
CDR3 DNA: TGTGCCACCAGCAGAGAAGCGTTCTCCTACGAGCAGTACTTC
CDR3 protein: CATSREAFSYEQYF

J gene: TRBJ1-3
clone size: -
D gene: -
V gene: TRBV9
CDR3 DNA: TGTGCCAGCAGCGCGACAGGTGGAAACACCATATATTTT
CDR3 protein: CASSATGGNTIYF

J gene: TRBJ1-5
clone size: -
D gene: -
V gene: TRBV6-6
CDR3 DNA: TGTGCCAGCCTGAGTGGCAGGATTAGCAATCAGCCCCAGCATTTT
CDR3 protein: CASLSGRISNQPQHF

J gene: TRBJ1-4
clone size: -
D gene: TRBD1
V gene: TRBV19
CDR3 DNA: TGTGCCAGTAGACAGACAGGGGGTGAAGAAAAACTGTTTTTT
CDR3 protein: CASRQTGGEEKLFF

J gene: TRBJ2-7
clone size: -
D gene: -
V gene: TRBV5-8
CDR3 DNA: TGTGCCAGCAGCTTGCGGGAGCAGTACTTC
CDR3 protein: CASSLREQYF

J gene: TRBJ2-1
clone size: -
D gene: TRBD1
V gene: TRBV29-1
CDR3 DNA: TGCAGCGTTAACGACAGGGAATCCTACAATGAGCAGTTCTTC
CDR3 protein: CSVNDRESYNEQFF

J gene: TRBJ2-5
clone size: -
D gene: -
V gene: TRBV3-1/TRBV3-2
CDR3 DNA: TGTGCCAGCAGCCAAGAATGGCGCGGGTATCAAGAGACCCAGTACTTC
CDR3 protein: CASSQEWRGYQETQYF

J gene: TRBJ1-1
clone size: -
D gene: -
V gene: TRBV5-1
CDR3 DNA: TGCGCCAGCAGCGTTCACCTCAGACAGGTTGGGACTGAAGCTTTCTTT
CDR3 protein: CASSVHLRQVGTEAFF

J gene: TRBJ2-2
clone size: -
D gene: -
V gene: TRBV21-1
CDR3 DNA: TGTGCCAGCAGCAAAGAAGCGGGGGGGCCGTCCGGGGAGCTGTTTTTT
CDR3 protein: CASSKEAGGPSGELFF

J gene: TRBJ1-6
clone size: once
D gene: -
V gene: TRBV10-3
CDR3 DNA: TGTGCCATCAGTGATCGATCAGGCTATAATTCACCCCTCCACTTT
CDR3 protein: CAISDRSGYNSPLHF

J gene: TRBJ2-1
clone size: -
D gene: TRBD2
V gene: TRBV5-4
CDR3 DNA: TGTGCCAGCACCCCTCTAGCGGGGGGCCCCGATGAGCAGTTCTTC
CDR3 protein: CASTPLAGGPDEQFF

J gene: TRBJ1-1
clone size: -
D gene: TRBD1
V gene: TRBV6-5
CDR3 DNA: TGTGCCAGCAGGGACCAGGGGGCGAACACTGAAGCTTTCTTT
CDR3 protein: CASRDQGANTEAFF

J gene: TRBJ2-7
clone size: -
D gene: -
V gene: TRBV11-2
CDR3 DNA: TGTGCCAGCAGCTTAGCCAGGGCCTCCTACGAGCAGTACTTC
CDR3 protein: CASSLARASYEQYF

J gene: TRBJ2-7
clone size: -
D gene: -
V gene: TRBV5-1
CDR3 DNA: TGCGCCAGCAGCTTGGTTCAGGGAATCAACGAGCAGTACTTC
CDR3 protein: CASSLVQGINEQYF

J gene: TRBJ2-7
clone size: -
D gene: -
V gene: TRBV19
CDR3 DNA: TGTGCCAGTAGTATAGACAGTACGGGCACAGGGACCTACGAGCAGTACTTC
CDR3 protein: CASSIDSTGTGTYEQYF

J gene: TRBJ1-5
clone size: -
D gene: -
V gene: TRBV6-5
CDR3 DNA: TGTGCCAGCAGTTATGGGCCAGGGGTTAGCAATCAGCCCCAGCATTTT
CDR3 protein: CASSYGPGVSNQPQHF

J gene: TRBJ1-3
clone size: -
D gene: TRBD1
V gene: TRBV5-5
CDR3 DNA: TGTGCCAGCAGCTTTTCACAGGGGGCAGATGGAAACACCATATATTTT
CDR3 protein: CASSFSQGADGNTIYF

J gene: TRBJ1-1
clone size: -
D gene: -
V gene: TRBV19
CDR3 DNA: TGTGCCAGTAGTATGGGGGGTCTGAACACTGAAGCTTTCTTT
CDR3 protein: CASSMGGLNTEAFF

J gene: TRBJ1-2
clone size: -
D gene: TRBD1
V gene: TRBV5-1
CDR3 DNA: TGCGCCAGCAGCTTTGAAGGGGGCTCAGGTGGCTACACCTTC
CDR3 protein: CASSFEGGSGGYTF

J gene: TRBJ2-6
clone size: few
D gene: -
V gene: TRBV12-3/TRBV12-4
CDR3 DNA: TGTGCCAGCTCTTTCTCTGGGGCCAACGTCCTGACTTTC
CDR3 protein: CASSFSGANVLTF

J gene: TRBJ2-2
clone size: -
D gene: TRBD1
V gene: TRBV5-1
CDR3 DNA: TGCGCCAGCAGGGAAAGTGCCGGGACAGATCCCGGGGAGCTGTTTTTT
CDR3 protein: CASRESAGTDPGELFF

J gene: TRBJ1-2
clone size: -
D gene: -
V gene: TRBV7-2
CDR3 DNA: TGTGCCAGCAGCTCACCAGGCAGTGCCGTCGATGGCTACACCTTC
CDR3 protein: CASSSPGSAVDGYTF

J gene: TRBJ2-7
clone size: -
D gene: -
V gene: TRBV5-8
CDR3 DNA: TGTGCCAGCAGCTTGGGGGGGCTGTACGAGCAGTACTTC
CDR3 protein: CASSLGGLYEQYF

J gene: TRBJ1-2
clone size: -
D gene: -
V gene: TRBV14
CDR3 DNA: TGTGCCAGCAGCCAAGCAGGGGCCCCCTACGCCTTC
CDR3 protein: CASSQAGAPYAF

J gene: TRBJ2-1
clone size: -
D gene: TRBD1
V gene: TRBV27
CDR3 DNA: TGTGCCAGCAGTTTTTTGGACAGGGGGCCAAATGAGCAGTTCTTC
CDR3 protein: CASSFLDRGPNEQFF

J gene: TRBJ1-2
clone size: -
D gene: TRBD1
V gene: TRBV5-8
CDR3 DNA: TGTGCCAGCAGCTTGAGTGGGACAGGGTTTAACGGTGGCTACACCTTC
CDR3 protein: CASSLSGTGFNGGYTF

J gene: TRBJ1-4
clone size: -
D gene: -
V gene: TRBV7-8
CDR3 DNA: TGTGCCAGCGGCGGGACGGTGTTAAATGAAAAACTGTTTTTT
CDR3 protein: CASGGTVLNEKLFF

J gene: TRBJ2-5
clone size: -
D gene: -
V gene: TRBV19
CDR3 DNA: TGTGCCAGTAGTCTAGTCCCGGGGACACAAGAGACCCAGTACTTC
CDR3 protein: CASSLVPGTQETQYF

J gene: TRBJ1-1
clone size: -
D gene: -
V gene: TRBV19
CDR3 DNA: TGTGCCAGTAGTGACCACCCGGGACTCATGAACACTGAAGCTTTCTTT
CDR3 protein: CASSDHPGLMNTEAFF

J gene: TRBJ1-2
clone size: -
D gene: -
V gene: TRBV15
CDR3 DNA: TGTGCCACCAGCAGAGTAGGAGGGGCTGGCTATGGCTACACCTTC
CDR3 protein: CATSRVGGAGYGYTF

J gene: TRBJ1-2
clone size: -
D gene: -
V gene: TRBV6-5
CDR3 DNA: TGTGCCAGCAGACCCGGACAGTTTCTTGGCTACACCTTC
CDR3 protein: CASRPGQFLGYTF

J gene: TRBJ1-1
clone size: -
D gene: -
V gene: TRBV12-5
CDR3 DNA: TGTGCTAGTGGCCTCTTGACGGGGAACACTGAAGCTTTCTTT
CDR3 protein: CASGLLTGNTEAFF

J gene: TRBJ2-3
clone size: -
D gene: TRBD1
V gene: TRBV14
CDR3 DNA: TGTGCCAGCAGCCAGCCGGACAGGACGAGGACAGATACGCAGTATTTT
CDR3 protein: CASSQPDRTRTDTQYF

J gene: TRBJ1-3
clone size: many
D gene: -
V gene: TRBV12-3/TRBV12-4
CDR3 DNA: TGTGCCAGCAGTTCTGACACCGGAAACACCATATATTTT
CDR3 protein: CASSSDTGNTIYF